This T cell receptor (beta chain) emerged from a study of cytomegalovirus exposure and HLA in healthy donors. With V trimmed by 4 bases and J by 0 bases, 0 bases remained unmatched. CDR1 is MNHEY and CDR2 is SVGAGI in the germline V gene. The CDR3 extends over 14 amino acids. The study, taken as a whole, reports: Some segments of the V type, notably TRBV6-2 and TRBV6-3, were excluded as indistinguishable. In vitro assays verified that three CMV-associated chains recognized CMV antigens specifically.

Primers: 60 Vbeta forward and 13 Jbeta reverse. The method was immunoSEQ multiplex PCR; TCRdb's version includes in-frame clones alone and lacks a portion of them. This table holds some 140,000 clones, roughly three quarters found once. Comment on this clone: Its target is unknown.

The TCR comes from a man between 25 and 39 years old in good health and CMV-seronegative. The sequenced material came from PBMCs. This chain joins TRBV6-5 and TRBJ2-3; the match to TRBD2 covers 8 bases. The CDR3 nucleotides read TGTGCCAGCAGTTCTAGCGGGAGCACAGATACGCAGTATTTT. Protein product: CASSSSGSTDTQYF.